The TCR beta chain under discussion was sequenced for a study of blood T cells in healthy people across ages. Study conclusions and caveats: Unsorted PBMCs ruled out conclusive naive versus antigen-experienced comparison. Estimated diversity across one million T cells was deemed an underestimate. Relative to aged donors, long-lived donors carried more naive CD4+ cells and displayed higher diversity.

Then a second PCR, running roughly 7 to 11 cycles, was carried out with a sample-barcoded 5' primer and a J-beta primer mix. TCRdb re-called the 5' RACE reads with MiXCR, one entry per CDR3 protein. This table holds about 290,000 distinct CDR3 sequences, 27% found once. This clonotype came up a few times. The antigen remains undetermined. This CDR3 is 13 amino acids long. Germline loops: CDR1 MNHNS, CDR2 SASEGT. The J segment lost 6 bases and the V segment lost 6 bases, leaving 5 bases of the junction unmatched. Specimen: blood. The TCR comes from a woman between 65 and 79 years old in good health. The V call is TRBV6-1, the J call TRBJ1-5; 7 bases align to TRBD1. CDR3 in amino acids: CASSGQAGQPQHF. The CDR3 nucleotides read TGTGCCAGCAGCGGACAGGCCGGTCAGCCCCAGCATTTT.